The sample holds a few counts of the clone carrying this TCR beta chain. No antigen is known for it. The source of the sample is a study of OX40 agonist ivuxolimab in advanced cancers. Overall study context: Six ivuxolimab dose levels, 0.01 to 10 mg/kg, were given intravenously every 2 weeks. Participants could have had prior anti-PD-1, anti-PD-L1 or anti-CTLA-4 therapy, and around 40% had some. Whole-study findings and limits: Some of the nonresponding patients also showed low levels of normalized T-cell clonal expansion. By week 6 at 0.1 to 3.0 mg/kg, blood CD4+ and CD8+ T cells had expanded clonally.

Clones were read by immunoSEQ multiplex PCR, and TCRdb kept only the in-frame ones, dropping some. The table lists 35,000 to 50,000 clones, about 79% of them singletons, with roughly 20% in the top ten. CDR1 MNHNY and CDR2 SVGAGI come from the germline V gene (reference sequence). V was cut by 6 bases and J by 7 bases, with 16 bases left in between. CDR3 length equals 14 residues. This TCR came from an adult with an advanced solid tumor such as melanoma, head and neck, liver or kidney cancer. The chain carries TRBV6-6 and TRBJ1-5; D perhaps matches TRBD1 (5 bases). The sequences come from CD4+ or CD8+ T cells sorted from blood, collected in a trial of the OX40 agonist ivuxolimab. CDR3 DNA sequence: TGTGCCAGCAGCCCACAGGAAAACGGGCAGCCCCAGCATTTT. Its protein is CASSPQENGQPQHF.